This T cell receptor beta chain originates from a study of beta chain features in type 1 diabetes (dated by TCRdb to 2017 to 2018). Looking at the study overall: Patients and healthy donors did not differ in mean age, gender distribution, total cell number or subset yield. A total of just under 110,000,000 sorted cells were examined across all samples, and RNA yield correlated strongly with the number of cells per subset. In the study, recently diagnosed type 1 diabetes patients and matched healthy donors were compared on the TCRB repertoires of their sorted circulating CD4+ T cell subsets. Naive and central memory subsets were obtained from all 30 or so donors, but regulatory and stem cell-like memory subsets were isolated from only 8 patients and 8 healthy donors.

The entire amount of isolated RNA was reverse transcribed using the High Capacity cDNA Reverse Transcription Kit, so the sequenced TCRB transcripts were expressed ones. Deep immunoSEQ sequencing was applied to naive, central memory and regulatory T cell samples, giving an average of roughly 3.5 million total reads per sample. After sorted cells were lysed in RLT buffer, RNA was extracted with DNase-treated RNeasy Micro or Mini kits, with the choice depending on cell number. Each cell subset was processed separately to prevent cross-contamination, with patient and healthy donor samples processed together. Using the immunoSEQ multiplex PCR, TCRB sequences were amplified from cDNA into 87-bp fragments spanning the CDR3 region. Sequencing of the amplicons was performed on the Illumina HiSeq platform. In the source study's methods: Synthetic template baselines were used to correct PCR bias computationally, reads within Hamming distance 2 were collapsed together, and singletons that could not be merged were discarded. Reads were aligned against IMGT so that V, D and J genes, CDR3 length and insertions or deletions at six rearrangement sites could be assigned. Within each subset, clonotype counts were normalized to sorted cell number, after which true diversity and Gini coefficients were computed with the tcR R package. Repertoire sharing was quantified using the overlap coefficient calculated on TCRB nucleotide sequences. Out-of-frame TCRB sequences from naive cells were analyzed as a proxy for the pre-selection repertoire. Not all clones reach the TCRdb copy of this immuneACCESS table, which keeps in-frame sequences only. Checked studies attribute under half of the gap to unresolved V genes and leave the rest unexplained. V and J calls and clone size follow that table, whereas D and trimming were derived from the DNA. In all, the sample holds approximately 200,000 clones, and 9.6% of those were seen once. The leading ten clones occupy around 0.031% of the sample.

A single peripheral blood draw of around 0.11 L on average was collected from each donor into heparinised tubes. Using a panel that included CD45RO, CCR7, CD25, CD127, CD95 and CD27, naive, central memory, regulatory and stem cell-like memory CD4+ T cells were sorted on a BD FACSAria II. A purity above 98% was achieved for all sorted populations. PBMCs were isolated right away by Lymphoprep density gradient centrifugation and were stained directly, without culture. To minimize batch effects, samples were stained and sorted in pairs, one healthy donor with one patient per experiment. For this clone: No antigen is known for it. Per-base qualities were not stored, and no clone one base away is much larger.

CDR1 and CDR2, looked up from the germline V gene, are SGHRS and YFSETQ. Deletion took 2 bases off V and 4 bases off J, with a span of 10 bases between the germline ends. The CDR3 numbers 13 residues from cysteine through phenylalanine. Just the 39-base CDR3 DNA is kept, in frame starting at base 1. Results and caveats for the whole study, not just this receptor: Because small numbers of individuals were included in the HLA sub-analyses, any influence of HLA type on TCRB rearrangement was left unresolved. The naive, central memory and regulatory TCRB repertoires appeared to resemble one another more closely among patients than among healthy donors. Because cDNA was sequenced instead of genomic DNA, activated cells with high expression could be over-represented, although the groups did not differ in activation or CD3 levels. Shorter templates might be favored by PCR, yet because patient and control samples were amplified and corrected together, any such skew would affect both groups equally. A moderate but significant shortening of TCRB CDR3 length was observed in type 1 diabetes patients in all four CD4+ subsets. Fewer insertions and more nucleotide deletions at VDJ recombination sites were observed in patients with type 1 diabetes, implying thymic rearrangement abnormalities.

The source of this sequence is a woman younger than 35 in good health. The chain uses TRBV5-1 and TRBJ2-7, with the D gene not confidently named. The sequenced sample consisted of naive CD4+ T cells from blood. The cell subset or site label, as the study defines it: true naive CD4+ T cells. For the CDR3, the sequence is CASSFGHPYEQYF. The nucleotide sequence reads as follows: TGCGCCAGCAGCTTCGGTCATCCTTACGAGCAGTACTTC. The variable domain in full, with residues beyond the CDR3 obtained from the reference TRBV5-1 and TRBJ2-7 genes, is KAGVTQTPRYLIKTRGQQVTLSCSPISGHRSVSWYQQTPGQGLQFLFEYFSETQRNKGNFPGRFSGRQFSNSRSEMNVSTLELGDSALYLCASSFGHPYEQYFGPGTRLTVT.